This T cell receptor (beta chain) was observed in a study of T cell responses to AZD1222 COVID-19 vaccine. The germline V gene has CDR1 MDHEN and CDR2 SYDVKM. CDR3 length equals 13 residues. Trimming at V came to 6 bases and at J to 11 bases, leaving 12 bases not matched to a gene. Whole-study results and caveats: The donor cohort was predominantly white British with a female majority, and clonal diversity may have been underestimated.

Some clones are missing from TCRdb's copy, which holds only in-frame ones; the method was immunoSEQ multiplex PCR. The table lists more than 85,000 clones, about 90% of them singletons. Comment on this clone: The antigen is not known.

The sample in question was peripheral blood, obtained 28 days after the second AZD1222 dose. This clonotype was sampled from an adult who received the AZD1222 COVID-19 vaccine. V is TRBV28 and J is TRBJ1-1; 7 bases map to TRBD1. CDR3 nucleotide sequence: TGTGCCAGCAGCCTACAGGGGTCCTTCGTCGCTTTCTTT. Its translation: CASSLQGSFVAFF.